Reported below is one T cell receptor (beta chain). This sample is part of a study of blood T cell repertoires in COVID-19. As for the study in general: Italy, Spain and the United States were the sources of the convalescent and acute COVID-19 samples. In each case, the material was cDNA or gDNA derived from T cells, B-cell-depleted T cells, or PBMCs.

Under the authors' procedure: Reference gene primer amplification gave estimated nucleated cell counts. The repertoire was sequenced with immunoSEQ multiplex PCR; TCRdb's copy has only in-frame clones and lacks some. The DNA gave D and trimming, while V, J and clone size come from that table. The sample contains thousands of clones, around 90% of which appear only once. The V gene's germline CDR1 is MNHEY and CDR2 SMNVEV (reference sequence). Trimming cost V 2 bases and J 2 bases, with 10 bases left between them. The CDR3 has 14 residues. This clonotype was obtained from a human donor in a cohort sampled during active COVID-19. The sample comprised peripheral blood. The chain links TRBV27 to TRBJ2-7; D possibly corresponds to TRBD2 (7 bases). The CDR3 loop reads CASSLRGAPYEQYF. The CDR3 bases are TGTGCCAGCAGTTTACGGGGGGCCCCCTACGAGCAGTACTTC.